The entry below describes one T cell receptor beta chain. Its antigen remains unknown. These data are taken from a study of graft-versus-host responses after intestinal transplantation. At the level of the study: All recipients got anti-thymocyte globulin induction, then tacrolimus and steroids for roughly three years. Study-wide points: Some patients had graft-donor T cell macrochimerism, and their allografts showed high graft-versus-host to host-versus-graft clonal ratios.

Produced via immunoSEQ multiplex PCR; TCRdb's table is partial and in-frame only. The sample consists of roughly 56,000 clones, about 90% of them appearing once. Germline lookup yields CDR1 MNHEY and CDR2 SMNVEV (reference sequence). This CDR3 contains 15 residues. The V and J ends lost 5 bases and 4 bases, in that order; junction bases with no gene match: 7. Specimen: PBMCs, collected around 120 days after intestinal transplantation. This TCR was sampled from a human patient who received an intestinal transplant, so some T cells may come from the graft donor. The chain combines TRBV27 with TRBJ2-5; 10 nucleotides line up with TRBD1. CDR3 nucleotide sequence: TGTGCCAGCAGTAAAGGACAGGGGGTCTTAGAGACCCAGTACTTC. Translating gives CASSKGQGVLETQYF.